This T cell receptor (beta chain) was identified in a study of radiotherapy plus CTLA-4 blockade in lung cancer. Across the study: Disease control reached approximately 30%, with objective responses in 15% to 20%. Study findings and constraints: Early blood T cell clone changes and increased post-radiation serum interferon-beta were reportedly the strongest response predictors. Expansion in blood of tumor-derived TCR clones was seen after radiotherapy plus ipilimumab.

Here immunoSEQ multiplex PCR was the method, and the copy in TCRdb shows in-frame clones only, minus some. In the table there are 9,500 to 15,000 clones, roughly 80% of which are singletons. Points on this clone: Its antigen remains unknown.

Patients with chemo-refractory metastatic non-small-cell lung cancer received focal radiation plus CTLA-4 blockade with ipilimumab. The clonotype was recovered from a human donor with non-small cell lung cancer that progressed on radiotherapy plus ipilimumab. This specimen was peripheral blood, taken from a patient treated with radiotherapy plus ipilimumab.

The CDR3 here is CASSEFQTGGNSPLHF. Written as DNA, the CDR3 is TGTGCCAGCAGTGAATTCCAGACAGGGGGTAATTCACCCCTCCACTTT. V gene TRBV6-1 combines with J gene TRBJ1-6, with 9 nucleotides matching TRBD1. This CDR3 is built from 16 residues. Trimming cost V 2 bases and J 6 bases; bases outside gene matches: 5. Germline values: CDR1 MNHNS, CDR2 SASEGT.